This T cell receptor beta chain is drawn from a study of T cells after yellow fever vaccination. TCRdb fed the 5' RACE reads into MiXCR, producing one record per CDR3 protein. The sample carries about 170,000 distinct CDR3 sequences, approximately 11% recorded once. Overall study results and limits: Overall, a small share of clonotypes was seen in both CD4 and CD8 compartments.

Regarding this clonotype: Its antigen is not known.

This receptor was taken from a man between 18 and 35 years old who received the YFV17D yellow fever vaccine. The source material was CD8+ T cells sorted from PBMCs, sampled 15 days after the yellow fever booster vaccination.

CDR3 sequence reads: CASSDPGGFDTEAFF. CDR3 in DNA: TGTGCCAGCAGTGACCCGGGGGGTTTTGACACTGAAGCTTTCTTT. The genes are TRBV6-4 and TRBJ1-1, with D perhaps TRBD1 (5 bases). Per the germline V gene, CDR1 is MRHNA and CDR2 is SNTAGT. This CDR3 has 15 amino acids. V was trimmed by 2 bases and J by 3 bases, leaving 13 bases between them.